These 26 T cell receptor beta chains were all obtained from the same sample, sequenced in a study of CD8+ T cells in alopecia areata. Stated treatment: oral pan-JAK inhibitor, 5-10 mg twice daily. Isolated RNA was reverse transcribed into cDNA used as the sequencing template. Profiling relied on immunoSEQ multiplex PCR, and the TCRdb table lists in-frame clones only, not all of them. The table lists some 80,000 clones, approximately 66% of them singletons, with about 20% in the top ten. Here the sequenced sample was CD8+ T cells sorted from blood, taken at week 24, from a patient treated with tofacitinib. The receptors originated from a human donor with alopecia areata.

The V gene is TRBV4-3, the J gene TRBJ1-3; D is unclear. The CDR3 length is 17 residues. V dropped 3 bases and J dropped 0 bases, with 15 bases sitting between them. Looked up from germline, CDR1 is LGHNA and CDR2 is YSLEER. DNA for the CDR3: TGCGCCAGCAGCCAGAGTAATTCCCGCTTCTCTGGAAACACCATATATTTT. This gives the protein CASSQSNSRFSGNTIYF.

This clone has only a few counts. The rearrangement uses TRBV5-8 and TRBJ2-1; TRBD2 agrees at 8 bases. Germline lookup yields CDR1 SGHTS and CDR2 YDEGEE. Unmatched junction bases numbered 12, after V lost 3 bases and J lost 7 bases. This CDR3 spans 16 amino acids. CDR3 protein: CASSYLIGLAVNEQFF. In nucleotides, the CDR3 is TGTGCCAGCAGCTATCTGATAGGACTAGCAGTTAATGAGCAGTTCTTC.

This clone was seen a single time. This rearrangement joins TRBV27 to TRBJ1-2; D is uncertain. CDR3 length equals 14 residues. V was clipped by 1 base and J by 4 bases, with 10 bases between them. Per germline, CDR1 MNHEY and CDR2 SMNVEV (reference sequence). Here the CDR3 DNA reads TGTGCCAGCAGTTTATTTGCCGGAGCCTATGGCTACACCTTC. Translation: CASSLFAGAYGYTF.

J is TRBJ2-5 and V is TRBV2, with 14 positions matching TRBD2. The germline CDR1 and CDR2 sequences are SNHLY and FYNNEI. The CDR3 totals 18 residues. V dropped 3 bases and J dropped 3; count of bases not matched to a gene: 9. The CDR3 loop reads CASSDETGTSGGEETQYF. As DNA, the CDR3 is TGTGCCAGCAGTGACGAGACCGGGACTAGCGGGGGTGAAGAGACCCAGTACTTC.

V usage is TRBV7-2 and J usage is TRBJ2-7, with 9 bases matching TRBD1. V was clipped by 4 bases and J by 5 bases; unmatched bases: 6. Germline V CDR1 and CDR2: SGHTA, FQGNSA. CDR3 length: 14 amino acids. Here the CDR3 reads CASSSGQGLDEQYF. The DNA of the CDR3 is TGTGCCAGCAGCTCGGGACAGGGCCTGGACGAGCAGTACTTC.

V gene TRBV9 combines with J gene TRBJ2-5; D call uncertain. The CDR3 is 13 amino acids. CDR1 is SGDLS, CDR2 YYNGEE, per germline. V was clipped by 3 bases and J by 10 bases, with 16 bases between them. The CDR3, as DNA: TGTGCCAGCAGCGCAGGATCTCAGGATAACCAGTACTTC. Encoded protein: CASSAGSQDNQYF.

The rearrangement uses TRBV4-3 and TRBJ2-3; 8 bases map to TRBD2. With 0 bases clipped from V and 0 bases from J, the junction kept 2 bases outside the gene matches. Looked up from germline, CDR1 is LGHNA and CDR2 is YSLEER. The CDR3 length is 16 residues. DNA of the CDR3: TGCGCCAGCAGCCAAGACCTAGCGGGTAGCACAGATACGCAGTATTTT. Translated, it gives CASSQDLAGSTDTQYF.

The chain uses TRBV27 and TRBJ2-7; 10 bases are a match to TRBD1. CDR3 length: 15 residues. The J segment lost 5 bases and the V segment lost 6 bases, leaving 10 bases of the junction unmatched. Per the germline V gene, CDR1 is MNHEY and CDR2 is SMNVEV (reference sequence). CDR3 nucleotides: TGTGCCAGCAGCTACGGGACAGGGGCCCTCCACGAGCAGTACTTC. It encodes CASSYGTGALHEQYF.

This clone was seen a single time. The chain combines TRBV30 with TRBJ2-1; TRBD2 aligns across 7 bases. CDR1 is GTSNPN and CDR2 is SVGIG in the germline V gene (reference sequence). CDR3 length equals 14 residues. V was clipped by 4 bases and J by 3 bases; unmatched bases: 6. CDR3 DNA sequence: TGTGCCTGGATCCGGGAGGCTGGCTACAATGAGCAGTTCTTC. As protein: CAWIREAGYNEQFF.

The table lists this clone with many counts. CDR3 amino acids: CASSIATTDTQYF. The CDR3, as DNA: TGTGCCAGTAGTATTGCTACCACAGATACGCAGTATTTT. This sequence joins TRBV19 and TRBJ2-3; D gene ambiguous. Per the germline V gene, CDR1 is LNHDA and CDR2 is SQIVND (reference sequence). V gave up 3 bases and J gave up 2 bases, with 6 bases separating them. CDR3 length: 13 residues.

This clone was seen only a few times. The chain is built from TRBV7-3 and TRBJ1-1; 7 bases are a match to TRBD1. This CDR3 is 16 amino acids long. Germline lookup yields CDR1 SGHTA and CDR2 FQGTGA. V was clipped by 4 bases and J by 1 base; unmatched bases: 9. The CDR3 DNA is TGTGCCAGCAGCTCGACTCAGGGGGATGGGAACACTGAAGCTTTCTTT. It codes for CASSSTQGDGNTEAFF.

The chain has TRBV4-1 and TRBJ1-1; D not resolved. The CDR3 is 14 amino acids. V lost 1 base and J 8 bases, leaving 14 bases between the germline ends. CDR1 is MGHRA, CDR2 YSYEKL, per germline. For the CDR3, the DNA is TGCGCCAGCAGCCAAGGCGAGTCCCCCAGGGAAGCTTTCTTT. Translated, it gives CASSQGESPREAFF.

The chain has TRBV9 and TRBJ1-2; 7 positions match TRBD1. The CDR3 has 15 amino acids. Per the germline V gene, CDR1 is SGDLS and CDR2 is YYNGEE. V trimming: 3 bases; J trimming: 3 bases; junction bases outside the gene matches: 8. The CDR3 sequence: CASSEGVTGYYGYTF. CDR3 in DNA: TGTGCCAGCAGCGAGGGGGTGACAGGGTACTATGGCTACACCTTC.

The chain links TRBV29-1 to TRBJ2-1; 8 bases match TRBD1. V shed 3 bases and J 2 bases; nucleotides not matched to a gene: 6. Germline CDR1 reads SQVTM; CDR2 reads ANQGSEA. The length of the CDR3 is 15 residues. The CDR3 loop is CSVDHGQGTYNEQFF. The CDR3 coding sequence is TGCAGCGTTGATCATGGACAGGGAACCTACAATGAGCAGTTCTTC.

The rearrangement uses TRBV9 and TRBJ2-2; tentatively, D is TRBD1 (6 bases). From germline, CDR1 is SGDLS and CDR2 YYNGEE. V shed 3 bases and J shed 0 bases, with 12 bases lying between them. The CDR3 has 16 residues. Here the CDR3 DNA reads TGTGCCAGCAGCGGGACAGCAAGTGCGAACACCGGGGAGCTGTTTTTT. This translates into CASSGTASANTGELFF.

CDR3 sequence: CASSFSIVGGRSYEQYF. CDR3 bases: TGTGCCAGCAGCTTCTCTATCGTGGGGGGACGCTCCTACGAGCAGTACTTC. V usage is TRBV7-8 and J usage is TRBJ2-7; possible D gene TRBD2, 6 bases. V lost 3 bases, J lost 0 bases, and 18 bases lay in between. The length of the CDR3 is 17 residues. Germline assignment: CDR1 SGHVS and CDR2 FQNEAQ. The full variable domain, completed using reference TRBV7-8 and TRBJ2-7, is GAGVSQSPRYKVAKRGQDVALRCDPISGHVSLFWYQQALGQGPEFLTYFQNEAQLDKSGLPSDRFFAERPEGSVSTLKIQRTQQEDSAVYLCASSFSIVGGRSYEQYFGPGTRLTVT.

The chain employs TRBV7-2 and TRBJ1-1; D possibly corresponds to TRBD1 (5 bases). With 1 base removed from V and 4 bases from J, the gap between germline ends came to 10 bases. This CDR3 is built from 14 residues. Germline V gene sequence: CDR1 SGHTA, CDR2 FQGNSA. CDR3 nucleotide sequence: TGTGCCAGCAGCTTAGTTAGGGGTAGCACTGAAGCTTTCTTT. Encoded protein: CASSLVRGSTEAFF. Supplemented by reference TRBV7-2 and TRBJ1-1, the full variable domain reads GAGVSQSPSNKVTEKGKDVELRCDPISGHTALYWYRQSLGQGLEFLIYFQGNSAPDKSGLPSDRFSAERTGGSVSTLTIQRTQQEDSAVYLCASSLVRGSTEAFFGQGTRLTVV.

This clone was seen only a few times. The rearrangement joins TRBV7-2 to TRBJ2-2, with 9 nucleotides matching TRBD1. CDR3 length: 16 residues. V lost 5 bases, J lost 6 bases, and 10 bases stayed unmatched. Per germline, CDR1 SGHTA and CDR2 FQGNSA. The CDR3 DNA follows: TGTGCCAGCAGCCCGTTGGGACAGGGTGTTCCCGGGGAGCTGTTTTTT. Protein product: CASSPLGQGVPGELFF.

The chain links TRBV27 to TRBJ1-2, with D tentatively TRBD1 (5 bases). Germline loops: CDR1 MNHEY, CDR2 SMNVEV (reference sequence). The CDR3 is made up of 15 amino acids. Deletions cut 4 bases from V and 5 bases from J, with 17 bases between. CDR3 residues: CASSWTGGGAYGYTF. The CDR3, as DNA: TGTGCCAGCAGTTGGACGGGTGGAGGGGCTTATGGCTACACCTTC.

This rearrangement joins TRBV4-1 to TRBJ2-7; D is perhaps TRBD1 (6 bases). CDR1 is MGHRA and CDR2 is YSYEKL in the germline V gene. CDR3 length equals 14 residues. The V end was cut by 1 base, the J end by 3 bases, with 10 bases between. CDR3 region: CASSQAGTFYEQYF. The CDR3 DNA is TGCGCCAGCAGCCAAGCCGGGACATTCTACGAGCAGTACTTC.

This clone occurred a few times. V usage is TRBV7-9 and J usage is TRBJ2-3, with D tentatively TRBD1 or TRBD2 (5 bases each). The V gene's germline CDR1 is SEHNR and CDR2 FQNEAQ (reference sequence). With 4 bases removed from V and 4 bases from J, the gap between germline ends came to 24 bases. The CDR3 spans 18 residues. CDR3 in amino acids: CASSSGFRDRGDADTQYF. The CDR3 coding sequence is TGTGCCAGCAGCTCAGGATTCAGGGATAGAGGGGATGCAGATACGCAGTATTTT.

The chain links TRBV29-1 to TRBJ2-2, with TRBD2 identical over 7 bases. Trimming at V came to 4 bases and at J to 3 bases, leaving 2 bases not matched to a gene. CDR1 SQVTM and CDR2 ANQGSEA come from the germline V gene. The CDR3 is made up of 13 amino acids. The CDR3 bases are TGCAGCGTTGCGGGAGGAGACACCGGGGAGCTGTTTTTT. Protein: CSVAGGDTGELFF.

This clone was counted only a few times. The chain couples TRBV5-1 to TRBJ1-5, with D tentatively TRBD1 (6 bases). Trimming cost V 9 bases and J 3 bases, with 16 bases left between them. Germline CDR1 reads SGHRS; CDR2 reads YFSETQ. This CDR3 is 14 amino acids long. CDR3 bases: TGCGCCACCCTGACAGGATCCTACAATCAGCCCCAGCATTTT. Translated: CATLTGSYNQPQHF.

In this sample, this clone turned up once. The rearrangement links TRBV30 to TRBJ2-3; D may correspond to TRBD1 or TRBD2 (5 bases each). Trimming shortened V by 4 bases and J by 5 bases, and 16 bases separated the two germline ends. CDR1 is GTSNPN, CDR2 SVGIG, per germline (reference sequence). This CDR3 is 14 amino acids long. CDR3 DNA: TGTGCCTGGACCGGGACCCAGGCGGTAGATACGCAGTATTTT. Its translation: CAWTGTQAVDTQYF.

The chain carries TRBV7-9 and TRBJ2-2, with 11 bases lining up with TRBD1. Germline CDR1 SEHNR, CDR2 FQNEAQ (reference sequence). V was clipped by 5 bases and J by 1 base; unmatched bases: 6. The CDR3 runs 17 residues. CDR3 sequence: CASSSWTGGGNTGELFF. The CDR3 DNA sequence: TGTGCCAGCAGCAGCTGGACAGGGGGCGGGAACACCGGGGAGCTGTTTTTT.

The rearrangement joins TRBV7-8 to TRBJ2-1; no reliable D call. The V end lost 5 bases, the J end lost 0 bases, and 11 bases lay between the germline ends. Germline CDR1 and CDR2: SGHVS and FQNEAQ. This CDR3 spans 15 amino acids. This CDR3 reads CASSPDLSSYNEQFF. CDR3 nucleotides: TGTGCCAGCAGCCCCGACTTGAGCTCCTACAATGAGCAGTTCTTC.